This TCR beta chain was sequenced during a study of blood T cell repertoires in COVID-19. Study-level information: From the United States, Italy and Spain came samples of acute and convalescent COVID-19. The analysed material was cDNA or gDNA that came from T cells, B-cell-depleted T cells, or PBMCs.

Clones were read by immunoSEQ multiplex PCR, and TCRdb kept only the in-frame ones, dropping some. The table includes about 250,000 clones, 86% detected once. The V and J ends lost 5 bases and 6 bases respectively, with 13 bases between them. This CDR3 is 14 amino acids long. Germline V CDR1 and CDR2: SGHTA, FQGNSA. The chain recombines TRBV7-2 with TRBJ2-2; tentative D call: TRBD2 (5 bases). The sequencing input was peripheral blood. The TCR originated in a woman in her 30s with active or convalescent COVID-19. CDR3: CASSPLVRAGELFF. The CDR3 DNA follows: TGTGCCAGCAGCCCCCTTGTGAGGGCCGGGGAGCTGTTTTTT.